This entry lists 15 T cell receptor beta chains sequenced from one sample in a study of cytomegalovirus exposure and HLA in healthy donors. The method was immunoSEQ multiplex PCR; TCRdb's version includes in-frame clones alone and lacks a portion of them. The sample holds about 170,000 clones, around nine tenths seen once. The sample consisted of PBMCs. These receptor sequences come from a man between 18 and 35 years old in good health and CMV-seropositive.

The rearrangement joins TRBV4-2 to TRBJ1-2; 7 bases align to TRBD1. The V gene's germline CDR1 is LGHNA and CDR2 YNFKEQ. V was clipped by 0 bases and J by 4 bases; unmatched bases: 8. The CDR3 contains 16 residues. The CDR3 DNA is TGTGCCAGCAGCCAAGATCGTAGGGGGCATTTCTATGGCTACACCTTC. Protein sequence: CASSQDRRGHFYGYTF.

V and J are TRBV6-1 and TRBJ2-3; D call uncertain. Germline V gene lookup returns CDR1 MNHNS and CDR2 SASEGT. This CDR3 comprises 15 residues. The V gene lost 4 bases and the J gene lost 6 bases, with 17 bases spanning the gap. This chain's CDR3 is CASSARMFPGDTQYF. The CDR3 DNA reads as TGTGCCAGCAGTGCGAGGATGTTCCCCGGGGATACGCAGTATTTT.

The chain combines TRBV4-3 with TRBJ1-2; tentatively, D is TRBD1 (5 bases). This CDR3 has 16 residues. V was pared by 0 bases and J by 4 bases, with 15 bases between. Germline values: CDR1 LGHNA, CDR2 YSLEER. CDR3: CASSQDWKGISYGYTF. In DNA form, the CDR3 reads TGCGCCAGCAGCCAAGATTGGAAGGGGATAAGCTATGGCTACACCTTC.

The count of this clone is one. The J gene is TRBJ2-2, the V gene TRBV7-8; a weak D match, TRBD2 (7 bases). The CDR3 runs 17 residues. Germline assignment: CDR1 SGHVS and CDR2 FQNEAQ. V lost 5 bases to trimming and J lost 3 bases, with 19 bases between them. The chain's CDR3 is CASSQGRGRRDTGELFF. CDR3 in DNA: TGTGCCAGCAGCCAAGGGCGGGGGCGCCGTGACACCGGGGAGCTGTTTTTT.

The chain links TRBV25-1 to TRBJ2-1; 10 bases agree with TRBD2. Germline-derived CDR1 and CDR2 are MGHDK and SYGVNS. The V and J ends lost 3 bases and 0 bases, in that order; junction bases with no gene match: 8. CDR3 length: 18 amino acids. The CDR3 spells CASSEASGGPSSYNEQFF. Written as DNA, the CDR3 is TGTGCCAGCAGTGAGGCTAGCGGGGGTCCTAGCTCCTACAATGAGCAGTTCTTC. Variable domain in full (rest from reference TRBV25-1 and TRBJ2-1): EADIYQTPRYLVIGTGKKITLECSQTMGHDKMYWYQQDPGMELHLIHYSYGVNSTEKGDLSSESTVSRIRTEHFPLTLESARPSHTSQYLCASSEASGGPSSYNEQFFGPGTRLTVL.

The chain uses TRBV5-8 and TRBJ2-3; D remains ambiguous. CDR3 length equals 15 residues. Per germline, CDR1 SGHTS and CDR2 YDEGEE. V lost 1 base, J lost 0 bases, and 9 bases lay in between. The CDR3 region has the DNA TGTGCCAGCAGCTTGCTAGGAACGAGCACAGATACGCAGTATTTT. This sequence encodes CASSLLGTSTDTQYF.

J is TRBJ1-5 and V is TRBV28, with TRBD1 matching over 7 bases. This CDR3 region has 18 residues. J lost 0 bases, V lost 4 bases, and 12 bases had no gene match. CDR1 is MDHEN, CDR2 SYDVKM, per germline. The CDR3 loop reads CASSSRDSLTPSNQPQHF. The CDR3 nucleotides are TGTGCCAGCAGTTCTCGGGACAGCCTTACACCTAGCAATCAGCCCCAGCATTTT.

Comment on this clone: Other DNA sequences in the sample encode the same CDR3. V usage is TRBV7-9 and J usage is TRBJ2-3; 8 positions agree with TRBD2. This CDR3 region has 15 residues. With V trimmed by 2 bases and J by 3 bases, 4 bases remained unmatched. Germline loops: CDR1 SEHNR, CDR2 FQNEAQ (reference sequence). The CDR3 region has the DNA TGTGCCAGCAGCTTACGGGGGGGCCTGACAGATACGCAGTATTTT. Its translation is CASSLRGGLTDTQYF.

The count of this clone is one. The chain couples TRBV15 to TRBJ2-2; tentatively, D is TRBD2 (5 bases). The CDR3 runs 19 residues. Germline assignment: CDR1 LNHNV and CDR2 YYDKDF (reference sequence). Trimming removed 0 bases from V and 4 bases from J, with 21 bases in between. The CDR3 coding sequence is TGTGCCACCAGCAGAGATAGAGCCGGCCTAACTAGGGCCACCGGGGAGCTGTTTTTT. Protein product: CATSRDRAGLTRATGELFF.

V gene TRBV7-9 combines with J gene TRBJ2-7, with 9 bases matching TRBD2. The CDR3 runs 15 residues. The V and J ends lost 3 bases and 3 bases, in that order; junction bases with no gene match: 6. The germline gives CDR1 SEHNR, CDR2 FQNEAQ (reference sequence). The CDR3 nucleotides read TGTGCCAGCAGCTTGCCCGGGACTAGCTTCTACGAGCAGTACTTC. This gives the protein CASSLPGTSFYEQYF.

The chain combines TRBV6-5 with TRBJ1-2; a weak D match, TRBD1 (6 bases). CDR1 and CDR2 from the germline V gene are MNHEY and SVGAGI. This CDR3 is built from 15 residues. V was cut by 2 bases and J by 2 bases, with 12 bases left in between. The CDR3 loop reads CASSYGGQQNYGYTF. In DNA form, the CDR3 reads TGTGCCAGCAGTTACGGGGGACAACAAAACTATGGCTACACCTTC.

The chain couples TRBV18 to TRBJ2-7; tentatively, D is TRBD1 (5 bases). Trimming took off 3 bases at V and 6 bases at J, with 9 bases between the two ends. The CDR3 totals 12 residues. The germline V gene has CDR1 KGHSH and CDR2 LQKENI. The CDR3: CASSPTRGEQYF. The CDR3 nucleotides are TGTGCCAGCTCACCTACAAGGGGCGAGCAGTACTTC.

J is TRBJ2-3 and V is TRBV4-3, with a possible D match to TRBD2 (5 bases). The CDR3 is 16 residues long. Germline CDR1 is LGHNA and CDR2 is YSLEER. Trimming removed 0 bases from V and 1 base from J, with 11 bases in between. This CDR3 is CASSQEAAEGTDTQYF. The CDR3 nucleotides read TGCGCCAGCAGCCAAGAAGCGGCAGAGGGCACAGATACGCAGTATTTT.

The V gene is TRBV4-2, the J gene TRBJ2-1; D is ambiguous. CDR1 LGHNA and CDR2 YNFKEQ come from the germline V gene. This CDR3 spans 14 amino acids. V was pared by 0 bases and J by 7 bases, with 10 bases between. DNA of the CDR3: TGTGCCAGCAGCCAAGAGGTCGACGGGAATGAGCAGTTCTTC. This sequence encodes CASSQEVDGNEQFF.

The count of this clone is one. Here the CDR3 reads CASPRGADTDTQYF. The CDR3 DNA reads TGCGCCAGCCCCCGCGGGGCGGATACAGATACGCAGTATTTT. The genes are TRBV10-1 and TRBJ2-3, with D perhaps matching TRBD2 (6 bases). Germline V gene lookup returns CDR1 WNHNN and CDR2 SYGVQD (reference sequence). Trimming cost V 8 bases and J 3 bases, with 15 bases left between them. The CDR3 extends over 14 amino acids.